The TCR beta chain described here comes from a study of blood T cell repertoires in COVID-19 (dated by TCRdb to the early 2020s). The study in broad terms: Samples from collaborators originated in the United States, Italy and Spain and spanned both the acute and convalescent phases of COVID-19. Subjects who had been exposed to COVID-19, were actively infected with it, or had recovered from it provided the deeply sampled blood TCRbeta repertoires that made up the dataset. The material from the prospective study consisted of cDNA or gDNA derived from T cells, B-cell-depleted T cells, or PBMCs. The repertoires were released in a freely available public database intended as a resource for research on the immune response to SARS-CoV-2. Where available, HLA class I and class II types were obtained from metadata supplied by the sample provider rather than from assay-based typing. Samples came from the ongoing ImmuneRACE study (first 160 participants) plus 1,254 subjects from 6 global collaborators. Sample metadata almost always included a de-identified subject ID, COVID-19 status, age in years and sex.

The germline V gene supplies CDR1 SGHTA and CDR2 FQGNSA. V loses 5 bases, J loses 7 bases, and the germline ends lie 15 bases apart. Reading from cysteine to phenylalanine, the CDR3 counts 14 amino acids. The DNA shown is the 42-base CDR3, in frame from base 1. One collaborating source in Seattle enrolled patients while the patients were actively infected and followed the patients over time throughout the course of disease. Each collaborating institution followed its own protocols to collect whole blood in K2EDTA tubes. For TCRbeta analysis, collaborators shipped samples as frozen whole blood, isolated PBMCs, or DNA extracted from either of those sample types. TCRbeta CDR3 regions were amplified from genomic DNA by means of the immunoSEQ Assay, a bias-controlled multiplex PCR. In the authors' own workflow: The number of nucleated cells in each sample was estimated by amplification of reference gene primers within the assay. To quantify the absolute abundance of each unique TCRbeta CDR3 rearrangement, sequence reads were collapsed and filtered. Productive Simpson clonality was computed per sample as the square root of Simpson's diversity index over productive rearrangements. TCRdb holds this immuneACCESS table with in-frame rearrangements only. Some clones are missing; in checked studies, unresolved V genes explain under half, and the rest has no known cause. Clonal size and the V and J genes are those of that table, whereas D and trimming came from the DNA. The sample table holds more than 200,000 clones, of which 80% to 90% were seen once. The ten largest clones take up over 9.5% of the sample.

On this clone itself: The antigen it binds to is not known. No quality values exist for individual bases; no much larger clone is one base distant.

The study at large found these results: Clinical and demographic metadata were provided uncurated, with the amount varying by source and participant.

The rearrangement combines TRBV7-2 with TRBJ2-1, with the D gene not clear enough to name. Sample: peripheral blood. This receptor was obtained from an elderly woman with COVID-19, enrolled during active disease. The CDR3 protein: CASSPPQRLNEQFF. The sequenced DNA: TGTGCCAGCAGCCCCCCCCAGAGGTTGAATGAGCAGTTCTTC.